The next 30 T cell receptor beta chains were all read from a single sample in a study of CD8 T cells in ankylosing spondylitis. MiXCR, applied by TCRdb to the 5' RACE reads, yields one record per CDR3 protein. The sample has 200,000 to 250,000 distinct CDR3 sequences, around 18% seen once. Their cognate antigens are unknown. Study-wide findings and caveats: It appeared that ankylosing spondylitis blood was characterized by a TCR beta motif of several highly homologous variants.

Sequences were obtained from blood, either unsorted or a sorted T cell fraction (not recorded which). The receptors derive from a male donor with ankylosing spondylitis.

This clonotype was observed a few times. CDR3 residues: CASSIHGTAAYEQYF. In DNA form, the CDR3 reads TGTGCCAGCAGTATCCATGGGACAGCCGCTTACGAGCAGTACTTC. This rearrangement joins TRBV28 to TRBJ2-7, with 7 bases lining up with TRBD1. V shed 5 bases, J shed 4 bases, and the junction held 11 bases outside the gene matches. This CDR3 has 15 amino acids. Per germline, CDR1 MDHEN and CDR2 SYDVKM.

The chain couples TRBV6-2 or TRBV6-3 to TRBJ2-3, with TRBD2 as a possible D gene (7 bases). This CDR3 region has 13 residues. CDR1 MNHEY and CDR2 SVGEGT come from the germline V gene. V gave up 3 bases and J gave up 6 bases, with 10 bases separating them. DNA of the CDR3: TGTGCCAGCAGTTATGGGGGGGCGGATACGCAGTATTTT. This translates into CASSYGGADTQYF.

The chain is built from TRBV27 and TRBJ1-1; 7 nucleotides agree with TRBD1. The CDR3 loop spans 15 amino acids. J lost 1 base, V lost 4 bases, and 6 bases had no gene match. CDR1 is MNHEY and CDR2 is SMNVEV in the germline V gene (reference sequence). CDR3 sequence: CASSSPQGGNTEAFF. CDR3 bases: TGTGCCAGCAGTTCGCCCCAGGGGGGGAACACTGAAGCTTTCTTT.

Ten or more counts support this clonotype. The V call is TRBV12-3 or TRBV12-4, the J call TRBJ2-3; no definite D call. The CDR3 has 14 amino acids. With 6 bases removed from V and 0 bases from J, the gap between germline ends came to 10 bases. The CDR3 sequence is CASSLPLSTDTQYF. DNA of the CDR3: TGTGCCAGCAGCCTTCCTCTTAGCACAGATACGCAGTATTTT.

The V call is TRBV29-1, the J call TRBJ2-1; TRBD2 might be the D (5 bases). The V end was cut by 7 bases, the J end by 9 bases, with 28 bases between. The CDR3 is 16 amino acids. Per germline, CDR1 SQVTM and CDR2 ANQGSEA. CDR3 in DNA: TGCAGCGGCCTAGCCCGAGGGCTGCGAGGTACGGGTGAGCAGTTCTTC. Translation gives CSGLARGLRGTGEQFF.

In its sample, this clonotype was seen a few times. V usage is TRBV7-9 and J usage is TRBJ2-1, with 8 bases matching TRBD2. The CDR3 has 14 amino acids. CDR1 and CDR2 (germline): SEHNR, FQNEAQ (reference sequence). Losses at the gene ends were 1 base for V and 6 bases for J; bases not matched to a gene: 2. CDR3 nucleotide sequence: TGTGCCAGCAGCTTAGGGGGACTAGTCAATGAGCAGTTCTTC. The encoded protein is CASSLGGLVNEQFF. Variable domain in full (rest from reference TRBV7-9 and TRBJ2-1): DTGVSQNPRHKITKRGQNVTFRCDPISEHNRLYWYRQTLGQGPEFLTYFQNEAQLEKSRLLSDRFSAERPKGSFSTLEIQRTEQGDSAMYLCASSLGGLVNEQFFGPGTRLTVL.

Worth noting for this clonotype: Its ends do not fully match the called genes, so a read error is possible. The DNA of the CDR3 is TGTGCCAGCACCTTACTTGAGAACACTGAAGCTTTCTTT. The encoded protein is CASTLLENTEAFF. The genes are TRBV7-8 and TRBJ1-1; D unclear. The germline CDR1 and CDR2 sequences are SGHVS and FQNEAQ. The CDR3 has 13 amino acids.

The V call is TRBV27, the J call TRBJ2-1; D is ambiguous. The V and J ends lost 6 bases and 6 bases respectively, with 12 bases between them. Germline V lookup: CDR1 MNHEY, CDR2 SMNVEV (reference sequence). The CDR3 has 13 amino acids. The CDR3 region is CASSYGPINEQFF. The CDR3 DNA follows: TGTGCCAGCAGCTACGGACCGATCAATGAGCAGTTCTTC.

The chain couples TRBV9 to TRBJ2-1; TRBD1 might be the D (6 bases). Trimming took off 0 bases at V and 8 bases at J, with 15 bases between the two ends. CDR3 length: 15 residues. Per germline, CDR1 SGDLS and CDR2 YYNGEE. CDR3 sequence reads: CASSVEQGTHHEQFF. Here the CDR3 DNA reads TGTGCCAGCAGCGTAGAGCAGGGGACACACCATGAGCAGTTCTTC.

This clonotype was detected a few times. The chain's CDR3 is CASSYSIGYEQYF. For the CDR3, the DNA is TGTGCCAGCAGTTACTCGATTGGCTACGAGCAGTACTTC. This chain connects TRBV6-2 or TRBV6-3 to TRBJ2-7; D gene unclear. This CDR3 is built from 13 residues. Trimming removed 0 bases from V and 3 bases from J, with 6 bases in between. Germline V CDR1 and CDR2: MNHEY, SVGEGT.

The chain couples TRBV27 to TRBJ2-1, with TRBD1 as a possible D gene (6 bases). With 3 bases removed from V and 8 bases from J, the gap between germline ends came to 14 bases. The CDR3 has 14 amino acids. Germline CDR1 and CDR2: MNHEY and SMNVEV (reference sequence). For the CDR3, the DNA is TGTGCCAGCAGTTTTGACAGGAACGTCCATGAGCAGTTCTTC. Its protein product is CASSFDRNVHEQFF.

This chain links TRBV6-1 with TRBJ1-2; TRBD1 aligns across 7 bases. CDR1 is MNHNS and CDR2 is SASEGT in the germline V gene. V lost 6 bases, J lost 5 bases, and 12 bases stayed unmatched. The CDR3 contains 15 residues. DNA of the CDR3: TGTGCCAGCAGCCCCGATCTCGTGACAGGGTATGGCTACACCTTC. Its protein is CASSPDLVTGYGYTF.

The chain has TRBV4-2 and TRBJ2-2; 9 bases fit TRBD1. J lost 5 bases, V lost 2 bases, and 6 bases had no gene match. In germline, CDR1 is LGHNA, CDR2 YNFKEQ. The CDR3 extends over 16 amino acids. This CDR3 is CASSQSPGQGTGELFF. The CDR3 region has the DNA TGTGCCAGCAGCCAAAGCCCGGGACAGGGAACCGGGGAGCTGTTTTTT.

This clonotype was counted a few times. The rearrangement uses TRBV5-5 and TRBJ2-1; perhaps TRBD1 as D (6 bases). This CDR3 is built from 15 residues. CDR1 and CDR2 from the germline V gene are SGHKS and YYEKEE (reference sequence). V was pared by 4 bases and J by 8 bases, with 19 bases between. The CDR3: CASSRIQGTVHEQFF. The CDR3 DNA follows: TGTGCCAGCAGCAGAATACAGGGAACAGTCCATGAGCAGTTCTTC.

CDR3 amino acids: CASSSTDNSPLHF. In DNA form, the CDR3 reads TGTGCCAGCAGCTCGACAGATAATTCACCCCTCCACTTT. The chain employs TRBV11-1 and TRBJ1-6; a possible D gene is TRBD1 (5 bases). This CDR3 is built from 13 residues. Trimming removed 4 bases from V and 5 bases from J, with 6 bases in between. From germline, CDR1 is SGHAT and CDR2 FQDESV (reference sequence).

V and J are TRBV4-1 and TRBJ2-7; D possibly corresponds to TRBD1 (6 bases). There are 15 residues in the CDR3. V lost 4 bases to trimming and J lost 3 bases, with 16 bases between them. The germline gives CDR1 MGHRA, CDR2 YSYEKL. CDR3 loop: CASSRGAGTYYEQYF. In DNA, the CDR3 is TGCGCCAGCAGCCGAGGAGCCGGGACATACTACGAGCAGTACTTC.

The chain couples TRBV4-1 to TRBJ2-1, with D perhaps matching TRBD2 (6 bases). CDR1 and CDR2 from the germline V gene are MGHRA and YSYEKL. V lost 4 bases and J lost 8, with 12 bases in between. CDR3 length equals 13 residues. The CDR3 sequence: CASSPLAYDEQFF. The CDR3 nucleotides read TGCGCCAGCAGCCCGCTAGCGTACGATGAGCAGTTCTTC.

This clonotype appeared a few times. This chain connects TRBV4-3 to TRBJ2-7, with D perhaps matching TRBD2 (5 bases). Germline values: CDR1 LGHNA, CDR2 YSLEER. Trimming left V 4 bases short and J 5 bases short, with 18 bases between. CDR3 length: 15 amino acids. DNA for the CDR3: TGCGCCAGCAGCCCGCTTCTGGGTAGCGACCACGAGCAGTACTTC. It specifies CASSPLLGSDHEQYF.

This clonotype has ten or more counts. This rearrangement joins TRBV7-9 to TRBJ2-1; 12 nucleotides match TRBD2. Germline trimming cut 7 bases from V and 4 bases from J; bases unmatched to any gene: 8. The CDR3 covers 16 residues. Germline values: CDR1 SEHNR, CDR2 FQNEAQ (reference sequence). CDR3 coding DNA: TGTGCCAGCACCCTACTAGCGGGAGGTAAATACAATGAGCAGTTCTTC. Translating it yields CASTLLAGGKYNEQFF.

This clonotype was seen repeatedly, ten times or more. The chain has TRBV4-1 and TRBJ1-2; D is unclear. Germline V lookup: CDR1 MGHRA, CDR2 YSYEKL. V lost 5 bases and J 3 bases, leaving 16 bases between the germline ends. The CDR3 length is 15 residues. The CDR3 protein is CASSFNGSPDYGYTF. As DNA, the CDR3 is TGCGCCAGCAGCTTTAATGGCAGCCCTGACTATGGCTACACCTTC.

The chain recombines TRBV4-3 with TRBJ1-1; 8 nucleotides agree with TRBD1. The CDR3 extends over 17 amino acids. In germline, CDR1 is LGHNA, CDR2 YSLEER. With 0 bases clipped from V and 2 bases from J, the junction kept 8 bases outside the gene matches. The CDR3 region is CASSQDTDRVRNTEAFF. The CDR3 nucleotides are TGCGCCAGCAGCCAAGATACGGACAGGGTTAGAAACACTGAAGCTTTCTTT.

The chain employs TRBV7-8 and TRBJ1-4; 7 bases line up with TRBD1. The germline CDR1 and CDR2 sequences are SGHVS and FQNEAQ. Trimming took 3 bases from V and 2 from J; bases not matched to a gene: 9. The CDR3 is made up of 17 amino acids. The CDR3 nucleotides are TGTGCCAGCAGCTTTACAGGGGTGTTGGGGACTAATGAAAAACTGTTTTTT. This gives the protein CASSFTGVLGTNEKLFF.

The V and J genes are TRBV5-5 and TRBJ1-1; D is undetermined. Trimming removed 3 bases from V and 4 bases from J, with 4 bases in between. Germline assignment: CDR1 SGHKS and CDR2 YYEKEE (reference sequence). The CDR3 is made up of 11 amino acids. CDR3 sequence reads: CASSSVTEAFF. For the CDR3, the DNA is TGTGCCAGCAGCTCGGTCACTGAAGCTTTCTTT.

The rearrangement joins TRBV4-1 to TRBJ2-1; TRBD1 matches at 8 bases. The CDR3 sequence is 13 residues long. Per germline, CDR1 MGHRA and CDR2 YSYEKL. With V trimmed by 3 bases and J by 8 bases, 3 bases remained unmatched. CDR3 loop: CASSHSGGDEQFF. The CDR3 region has the DNA TGCGCCAGCAGCCATTCAGGGGGCGATGAGCAGTTCTTC.

V and J are TRBV6-5 and TRBJ1-5; no clear D gene. The V and J ends lost 0 bases and 4 bases respectively, with 10 bases between them. This CDR3 is 15 amino acids long. Germline V gives CDR1 MNHEY, CDR2 SVGAGI. CDR3 loop: CASSYSPDGNQPQHF. CDR3 in DNA: TGTGCCAGCAGTTACTCCCCGGACGGGAATCAGCCCCAGCATTTT.

This chain links TRBV28 with TRBJ2-1, with a weak D call TRBD1 (5 bases). V lost 2 bases to trimming and J lost 4 bases, with 15 bases between them. The CDR3 runs to 16 residues. The germline V gene has CDR1 MDHEN and CDR2 SYDVKM. Written as DNA, the CDR3 is TGTGCCAGCAGTTTAAGTCCTCAGGGCCGTTACAATGAGCAGTTCTTC. As protein: CASSLSPQGRYNEQFF.

This clonotype was seen at least ten times. J is TRBJ2-5 and V is TRBV29-1; 7 nucleotides align to TRBD2. The germline CDR1 and CDR2 sequences are SQVTM and ANQGSEA. The trim removed 3 bases at V and 5 bases at J, leaving 9 bases unmatched. This CDR3 is 14 amino acids long. CDR3 in amino acids: CSVDLGEGSETQYF. For the CDR3, the DNA is TGCAGCGTTGATTTGGGGGAGGGCAGCGAGACCCAGTACTTC.

The V call is TRBV28, the J call TRBJ1-2, with D uncertain. Between the trimmed V and J ends, which lost 6 bases and 3 bases, there was a span of 11 bases. The length of the CDR3 is 13 residues. Germline V gene data show CDR1 as MDHEN and CDR2 as SYDVKM. CDR3 residues: CASSSDGHYGYTF. The DNA of the CDR3 is TGTGCCAGCAGCTCGGACGGACACTATGGCTACACCTTC.

The V call is TRBV3-1, the J call TRBJ1-2; D uncertain. CDR3 size: 11 residues. Deletions cut 3 bases from V and 4 bases from J, with 3 bases between. Germline V gene data show CDR1 as LGHDT and CDR2 as YNNKEL (reference sequence). The DNA of the CDR3 is TGTGCCAGCAGCCAGAGCTATGGCTACACCTTC. Translating gives CASSQSYGYTF.

The chain couples TRBV6-1 to TRBJ2-2, with 11 bases aligning to TRBD1. CDR1 MNHNS and CDR2 SASEGT come from the germline V gene. V dropped 5 bases and J dropped 4; count of bases not matched to a gene: 6. CDR3 length: 16 amino acids. The CDR3 DNA reads as TGTGCCAGCAGTACCGGACAGGGGGCCCGCACCGGGGAGCTGTTTTTT. Residues: CASSTGQGARTGELFF.